A selection of T cell receptor beta chains follows, all from one sample in a study of Ad26.COV2.S vaccination and SARS-CoV-2 variants. Sequenced by immunoSEQ multiplex PCR; TCRdb stores in-frame clones only, minus some. The sample has 350,000 to 400,000 clones, roughly nine tenths seen once; the top ten hold more than 3%. The sample in question was peripheral blood, obtained in a trial of Ad26.COV2.S vaccine versus placebo. These receptor sequences come from a person between 18 and 65 years old who received the Ad26.COV2.S COVID-19 vaccine or a placebo. The CDR3 runs from the conserved cysteine through the conserved F or W. A D gene is named only where the DNA matches it firmly. Some rows have no size entry. The others give once, few or many, or a class for an expanded clone.

D gene: .; J gene: TRBJ1-1; clone size: .; V gene: TRBV18; CDR3 DNA: TGTGCCAGCTCACCATTACGGGGGGAGTACACTGAAGCTTTCTTT; CDR3 protein: CASSPLRGEYTEAFF
D gene: TRBD1; J gene: TRBJ2-7; clone size: .; V gene: TRBV5-6; CDR3 DNA: TGTGCCAGCAGCTCTCCACGGGGACAGGGGGCCGCCCTCTACGAGCAGTACTTC; CDR3 protein: CASSSPRGQGAALYEQYF
D gene: .; J gene: TRBJ1-1; clone size: .; V gene: TRBV9; CDR3 DNA: TGTGCCAGCAGCGACCACCAAGGGGGCACTGAAGCTTTCTTT; CDR3 protein: CASSDHQGGTEAFF
D gene: .; J gene: TRBJ2-6; clone size: .; V gene: TRBV7-6; CDR3 DNA: TGTGCCAGCAGCTTAGGGGTGAGGGTTAAGGGCTCTGGGGCCAACGTCCTGACTTTC; CDR3 protein: CASSLGVRVKGSGANVLTF
D gene: .; J gene: TRBJ1-6; clone size: .; V gene: TRBV2; CDR3 DNA: TGTGCCAGCAGTGAGGGCAGGCTAACCCAGCACCTCCACTTT; CDR3 protein: CASSEGRLTQHLHF
D gene: TRBD1; J gene: TRBJ2-7; clone size: .; V gene: TRBV6-5; CDR3 DNA: TGTGCCAGCAGAACCTCGGCACAGGGGATCTACGAGCAGTACTTC; CDR3 protein: CASRTSAQGIYEQYF
D gene: .; J gene: TRBJ2-1; clone size: .; V gene: TRBV5-1; CDR3 DNA: TGCGCCAGCAGCTTGCTAGGTTACAATGAGCAGTTCTTC; CDR3 protein: CASSLLGYNEQFF
D gene: .; J gene: TRBJ1-5; clone size: .; V gene: TRBV7-9; CDR3 DNA: TGTGCCAGCAGCTTATCCGGGGACATCAATCAGCCCCAGCATTTT; CDR3 protein: CASSLSGDINQPQHF
D gene: TRBD1; J gene: TRBJ1-4; clone size: .; V gene: TRBV29-1; CDR3 DNA: TGCAGCGTCCTCCAGGGGGCGACTAATGAAAAACTGTTTTTT; CDR3 protein: CSVLQGATNEKLFF
D gene: .; J gene: TRBJ1-5; clone size: .; V gene: TRBV19; CDR3 DNA: TGTGCCAGTAGTATCGGGTTACCCGGCAATCAGCCCCAGCATTTT; CDR3 protein: CASSIGLPGNQPQHF
D gene: .; J gene: TRBJ1-3; clone size: .; V gene: TRBV21-1; CDR3 DNA: TGTGCCAGCAGCAAGTCTCTAATCCCGGGACAGGGAAACACCATATATTTT; CDR3 protein: CASSKSLIPGQGNTIYF
D gene: .; J gene: TRBJ2-6; clone size: .; V gene: TRBV18; CDR3 DNA: TGTGCCAGCTCACCCCTTGGGGGGACAGGGGCCAACGTCCTGACTTTC; CDR3 protein: CASSPLGGTGANVLTF
D gene: .; J gene: TRBJ1-3; clone size: .; V gene: TRBV6-2/TRBV6-3; CDR3 DNA: TGTGCCAGCAGTTACAGGCAGACTGGAAACACCATATATTTT; CDR3 protein: CASSYRQTGNTIYF
D gene: TRBD1; J gene: TRBJ2-7; clone size: .; V gene: TRBV27; CDR3 DNA: TGTGCCAGCAGTTTTGGACAGGGAACCCACGAGCAGTACTTC; CDR3 protein: CASSFGQGTHEQYF
D gene: .; J gene: TRBJ2-7; clone size: .; V gene: TRBV27; CDR3 DNA: TGTGCCAGCAGTTTAGACCCGGGGAACTACGAGCAGTACTTC; CDR3 protein: CASSLDPGNYEQYF
D gene: .; J gene: TRBJ2-1; clone size: once; V gene: TRBV13; CDR3 DNA: TGTGCCAGCAGCTTAGTCCAAGAAGGTCCTATTAATGAGCAGTTCTTC; CDR3 protein: CASSLVQEGPINEQFF